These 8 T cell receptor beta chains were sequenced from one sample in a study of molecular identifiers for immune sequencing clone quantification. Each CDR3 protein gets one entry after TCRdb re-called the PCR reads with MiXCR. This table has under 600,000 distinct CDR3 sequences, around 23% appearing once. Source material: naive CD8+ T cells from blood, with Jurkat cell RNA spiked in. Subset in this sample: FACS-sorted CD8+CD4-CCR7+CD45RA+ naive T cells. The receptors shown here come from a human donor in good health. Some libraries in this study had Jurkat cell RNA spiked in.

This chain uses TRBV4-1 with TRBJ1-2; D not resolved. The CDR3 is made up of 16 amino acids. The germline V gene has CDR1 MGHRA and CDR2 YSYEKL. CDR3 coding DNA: TGCACCAACAGCCAAGCAGAGAACAGCGAGTACTATGGCTACACCTTC. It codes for CTNSQAENSEYYGYTF.

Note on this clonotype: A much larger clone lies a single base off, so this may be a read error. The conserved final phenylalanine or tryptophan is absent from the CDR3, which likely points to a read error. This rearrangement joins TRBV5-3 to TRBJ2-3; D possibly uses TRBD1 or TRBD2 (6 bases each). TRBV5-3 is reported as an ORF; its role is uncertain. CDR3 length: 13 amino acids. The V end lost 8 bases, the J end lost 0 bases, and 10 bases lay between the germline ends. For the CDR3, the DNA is TGTGCCAGCGGGGGCCAAAGCACAGATACGCAGTATCTT. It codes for CASGGQSTDTQYL.

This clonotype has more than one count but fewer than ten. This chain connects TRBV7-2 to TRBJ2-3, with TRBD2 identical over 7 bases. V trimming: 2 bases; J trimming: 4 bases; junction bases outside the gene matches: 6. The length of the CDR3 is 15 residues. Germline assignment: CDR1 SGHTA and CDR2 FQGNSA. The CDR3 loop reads CASSLMTAGADTQYF. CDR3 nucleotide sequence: TGTGCCAGCAGCTTAATGACTGCGGGGGCAGATACGCAGTATTTT. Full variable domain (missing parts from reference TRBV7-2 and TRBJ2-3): GAGVSQSPSNKVTEKGKDVELRCDPISGHTALYWYRQSLGQGLEFLIYFQGNSAPDKSGLPSDRFSAERTGGSVSTLTIQRTQQEDSAVYLCASSLMTAGADTQYFGPGTRLTVL.

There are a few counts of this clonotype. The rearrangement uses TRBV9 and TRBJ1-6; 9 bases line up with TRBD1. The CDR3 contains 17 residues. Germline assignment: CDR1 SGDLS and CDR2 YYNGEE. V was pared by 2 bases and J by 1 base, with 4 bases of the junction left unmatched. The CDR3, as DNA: TGTGCCAGCAGCGTGGGACAGGGAGGATCCTATAATTCACCCCTCCACTTT. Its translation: CASSVGQGGSYNSPLHF.

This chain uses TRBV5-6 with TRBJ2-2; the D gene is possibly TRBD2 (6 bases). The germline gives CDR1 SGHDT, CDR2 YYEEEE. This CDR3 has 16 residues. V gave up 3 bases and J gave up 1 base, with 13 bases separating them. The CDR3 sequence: CASSSLGRGNTGELFF. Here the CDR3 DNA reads TGTGCCAGCAGCTCTCTGGGGCGGGGGAACACCGGGGAGCTGTTTTTT.

The CDR3 bases are TGTGCCAGCAGCCCACGACAGGCCCCAGATACGCAGTATTTT. The encoded protein is CASSPRQAPDTQYF. The chain combines TRBV9 with TRBJ2-3, with D possibly matching TRBD1 (6 bases). Trimming took off 4 bases at V and 4 bases at J, with 13 bases between the two ends. Germline V CDR1 and CDR2: SGDLS, YYNGEE. The CDR3 is 14 residues long.

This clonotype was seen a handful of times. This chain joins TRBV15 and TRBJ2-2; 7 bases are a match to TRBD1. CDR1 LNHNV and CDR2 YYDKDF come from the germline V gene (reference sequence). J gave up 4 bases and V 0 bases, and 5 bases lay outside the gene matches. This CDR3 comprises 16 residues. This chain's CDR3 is CATSREEQGFTGELFF. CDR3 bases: TGTGCCACCAGCAGAGAGGAACAGGGGTTCACCGGGGAGCTGTTTTTT.

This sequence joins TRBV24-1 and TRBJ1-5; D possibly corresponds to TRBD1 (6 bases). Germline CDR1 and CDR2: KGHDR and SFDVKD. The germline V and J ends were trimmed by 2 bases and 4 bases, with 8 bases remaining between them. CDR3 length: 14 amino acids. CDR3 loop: CATSDWTDNQPQHF. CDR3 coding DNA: TGTGCCACCAGTGATTGGACAGATAATCAGCCCCAGCATTTT.